The 18 T cell receptor beta chains below all came from one sample that was sequenced in a study of blood T cell repertoires in COVID-19. Repertoires were generated with immunoSEQ multiplex PCR, while TCRdb's copy carries only in-frame clones and drops some. This sample has roughly 150,000 clones, with approximately 91% found just once. The sample taken for sequencing was peripheral blood. Receptor source: a man aged 18 to 29 with COVID-19, enrolled during active disease.

This clone has only a few counts. The chain couples TRBV7-8 to TRBJ2-7; D might be TRBD1 (5 bases). This CDR3 has 15 amino acids. The germline CDR1 and CDR2 sequences are SGHVS and FQNEAQ. V was trimmed by 5 bases and J by 2 bases, leaving 16 bases between them. The CDR3 loop reads CASSLFPRGTYEQYF. CDR3 nucleotides: TGTGCCAGCAGCCTATTTCCTAGGGGCACCTACGAGCAGTACTTC.

This chain uses TRBV28 with TRBJ2-1; 7 nucleotides align to TRBD1. Unmatched junction bases numbered 5, after V lost 8 bases and J lost 7 bases. In germline, CDR1 is MDHEN, CDR2 SYDVKM. The CDR3 contains 12 residues. CDR3 loop: CASGDRVNEQFF. For the CDR3, the DNA is TGTGCCAGCGGCGACAGGGTTAATGAGCAGTTCTTC.

V is TRBV15 and J is TRBJ2-1, with D unresolved. The CDR3 consists of 12 residues. The germline CDR1 and CDR2 sequences are LNHNV and YYDKDF (reference sequence). V was cut by 3 bases and J by 6 bases, with 6 bases left in between. CDR3 loop: CATSRSSNEQFF. The CDR3 region has the DNA TGTGCCACCAGCAGGTCTTCCAATGAGCAGTTCTTC.

This rearrangement joins TRBV6-1 to TRBJ1-2; D is ambiguous. The V gene's germline CDR1 is MNHNS and CDR2 SASEGT. This CDR3 has 13 amino acids. The V end lost 2 bases, the J end lost 7 bases, and 11 bases lay between the germline ends. CDR3 region: CASSELAGLGYTF. In DNA, the CDR3 is TGTGCCAGCAGTGAACTGGCAGGCCTTGGCTACACCTTC.

The CDR3 region has the DNA TGTGCCAGCAGCCAAGATATGTATAGCGACAGGGGGGAATCACCCCTCCACTTT. It yields the protein CASSQDMYSDRGESPLHF. This rearrangement joins TRBV14 to TRBJ1-6, with 9 bases fitting TRBD1. This CDR3 contains 18 residues. With V trimmed by 0 bases and J by 10 bases, 13 bases remained unmatched. CDR1 and CDR2 (germline): SGHDN, FVKESK.

The J gene is TRBJ2-1, the V gene TRBV9, with 7 bases identical to TRBD2. Germline V CDR1 and CDR2: SGDLS, YYNGEE. This CDR3 contains 15 residues. V dropped 4 bases and J dropped 4; count of bases not matched to a gene: 8. CDR3 sequence reads: CASSPGTIEYNEQFF. The CDR3 DNA is TGTGCCAGCAGCCCCGGGACTATTGAGTACAATGAGCAGTTCTTC.

The rearrangement joins TRBV27 to TRBJ1-2, with D perhaps matching TRBD1 (5 bases). Germline assignment: CDR1 MNHEY and CDR2 SMNVEV (reference sequence). CDR3 length equals 13 residues. The ends were cut back, 8 bases at V and 4 bases at J, with 14 bases in the middle. The CDR3 sequence is CASSTADSYGYTF. The CDR3 DNA follows: TGTGCCAGCTCGACTGCAGACAGCTATGGCTACACCTTC.

The chain combines TRBV25-1 with TRBJ1-6; 7 bases agree with TRBD1. The CDR3 is 15 amino acids. CDR1 and CDR2 (germline): MGHDK, SYGVNS. Trimming cost V 6 bases and J 0 bases; bases outside gene matches: 2. The CDR3 spells CASRGQSSYNSPLHF. The CDR3 region has the DNA TGTGCCAGCAGGGGACAGAGCTCCTATAATTCACCCCTCCACTTT.

About this clone: A read error may be the cause here, since a much bigger clone is one base away. Other DNA variants within this sample encode the same CDR3. The rearrangement joins TRBV5-6 to TRBJ1-6, with D hard to call. Germline lookup yields CDR1 SGHDT and CDR2 YYEEEE. This CDR3 contains 14 residues. The V and J ends lost 0 bases and 3 bases respectively, with 4 bases between them. CDR3 amino acids: CASSLAGYNSPLHF. In DNA form, the CDR3 reads TGTGCCAGCAGCTTGGCCGGCTATAATTCACCCCTCCACTTT.

A single count supports this clone. The V call is TRBV29-1, the J call TRBJ2-1, with 9 bases identical to TRBD2. The junction had 15 bases not matched to a gene; V was cut back by 3 bases and J by 3 bases. Germline V gene sequence: CDR1 SQVTM, CDR2 ANQGSEA. The CDR3 loop spans 18 amino acids. The CDR3 sequence: CSVEGSSGKSSSYNEQFF. The CDR3 region has the DNA TGCAGCGTTGAGGGTTCTAGCGGGAAAAGCTCCAGCTACAATGAGCAGTTCTTC.

This chain uses TRBV28 with TRBJ1-1; the match to TRBD1 covers 8 bases. Trimming cost V 2 bases and J 4 bases; bases outside gene matches: 3. CDR3 size: 14 residues. Germline V gives CDR1 MDHEN, CDR2 SYDVKM. The CDR3 DNA is TGTGCCAGCAGTTTACGAGACAGGGGCACTGAAGCTTTCTTT. Its protein is CASSLRDRGTEAFF.

The chain uses TRBV18 and TRBJ2-1; 7 nucleotides match TRBD1. Looked up from germline, CDR1 is KGHSH and CDR2 is LQKENI. This CDR3 contains 17 residues. V lost 6 bases, J lost 6 bases, and 17 bases stayed unmatched. The CDR3: CASSRPTGQTFVNEQFF. The CDR3 region has the DNA TGTGCCAGCTCTCGGCCGACGGGACAGACTTTCGTCAATGAGCAGTTCTTC.

V is TRBV11-3 and J is TRBJ2-7; tentatively, D is TRBD1 or TRBD2 (5 bases each). The CDR3 is 14 amino acids. V was clipped by 5 bases and J by 4 bases, with 15 bases between them. Germline CDR1 reads SGHNT; CDR2 reads YENEEA. CDR3: CASSLAGRDYEQYF. CDR3 in DNA: TGTGCCAGCAGCCTAGCAGGCAGGGATTACGAGCAGTACTTC.

V and J are TRBV5-8 and TRBJ1-2, with D possibly being TRBD1 (6 bases). V shed 4 bases and J shed 0 bases, with 13 bases lying between them. Germline CDR1 is SGHTS and CDR2 is YDEGEE. The CDR3 is 15 residues long. The CDR3, as DNA: TGTGCCAGCAGCGCCTGGGACACTCCTAACTATGGCTACACCTTC. Translation: CASSAWDTPNYGYTF.

The sample holds a few counts of this clone. The genes are TRBV4-3 and TRBJ1-5; the D gene is possibly TRBD1 (5 bases). The CDR3 sequence is 18 residues long. From germline, CDR1 is LGHNA and CDR2 YSLEER. Trimming cost V 0 bases and J 0 bases, with 15 bases left between them. CDR3 nucleotide sequence: TGCGCCAGCAGCCAAGATCTTACGGGGGTCCATAGCAATCAGCCCCAGCATTTT. It translates to CASSQDLTGVHSNQPQHF.

CDR3 sequence: CASSYIQGATYSNQPQHF. Written as DNA, the CDR3 is TGTGCCAGCAGTTATATCCAGGGGGCCACTTATAGCAATCAGCCCCAGCATTTT. The rearrangement uses TRBV6-2 or TRBV6-3 and TRBJ1-5, with 8 nucleotides matching TRBD1. The V segment lost 3 bases and the J segment 0 bases; nucleotides outside the gene matches: 10. CDR3 size: 18 residues. Germline V gene sequence: CDR1 MNHEY, CDR2 SVGEGT.

The chain combines TRBV19 with TRBJ1-5; D unclear. The germline V gene has CDR1 LNHDA and CDR2 SQIVND (reference sequence). The CDR3 runs to 13 residues. The V end lost 1 base, the J end lost 5 bases, and 6 bases lay between the germline ends. The CDR3 nucleotides read TGTGCCAGTAGTATAGGACGGGATCAGCCCCAGCATTTT. Its translation is CASSIGRDQPQHF.

The rearrangement joins TRBV3-1 (or the pseudogene TRBV3-2) to TRBJ2-1, with D possibly matching TRBD2 (6 bases). The V end was cut by 4 bases, the J end by 2 bases, with 18 bases between. The CDR3 is made up of 17 amino acids. Germline CDR1 LGHDT, CDR2 YNNKEL (reference sequence). The CDR3 region is CASSPPRETSPYNEQFF. DNA of the CDR3: TGTGCCAGCAGCCCCCCAAGAGAAACTAGCCCCTACAATGAGCAGTTCTTC.